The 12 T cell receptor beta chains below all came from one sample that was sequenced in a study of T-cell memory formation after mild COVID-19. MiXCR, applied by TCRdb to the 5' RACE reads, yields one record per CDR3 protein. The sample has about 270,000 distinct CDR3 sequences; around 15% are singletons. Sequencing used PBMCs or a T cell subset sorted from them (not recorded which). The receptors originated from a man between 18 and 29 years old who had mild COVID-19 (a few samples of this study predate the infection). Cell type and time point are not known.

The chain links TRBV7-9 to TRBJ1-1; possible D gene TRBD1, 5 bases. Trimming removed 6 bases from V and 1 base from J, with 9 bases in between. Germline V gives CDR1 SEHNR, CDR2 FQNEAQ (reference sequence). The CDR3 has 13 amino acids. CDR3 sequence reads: CASSGQPNTEAFF. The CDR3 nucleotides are TGTGCCAGCAGTGGACAACCGAACACTGAAGCTTTCTTT.

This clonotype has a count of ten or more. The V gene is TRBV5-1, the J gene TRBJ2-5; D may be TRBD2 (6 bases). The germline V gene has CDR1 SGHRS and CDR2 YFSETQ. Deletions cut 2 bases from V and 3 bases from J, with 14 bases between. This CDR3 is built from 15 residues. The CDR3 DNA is TGCGCCAGCAGCTTTTTAAAGGGAGGAAAAGAGACCCAGTACTTC. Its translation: CASSFLKGGKETQYF.

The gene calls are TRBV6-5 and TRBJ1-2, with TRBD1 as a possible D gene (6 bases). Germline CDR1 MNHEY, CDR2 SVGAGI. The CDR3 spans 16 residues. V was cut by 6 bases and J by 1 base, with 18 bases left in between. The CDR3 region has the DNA TGTGCCAGCAGCCTTGAGGGGCGGGGGCATAACTATGGCTACACCTTC. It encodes CASSLEGRGHNYGYTF.

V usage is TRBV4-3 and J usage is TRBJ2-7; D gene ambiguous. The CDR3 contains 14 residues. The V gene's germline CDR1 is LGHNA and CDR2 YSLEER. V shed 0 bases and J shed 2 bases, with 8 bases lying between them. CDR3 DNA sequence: TGCGCCAGCAGCCAAGATTTACAGACCTACGAGCAGTACTTC. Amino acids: CASSQDLQTYEQYF.

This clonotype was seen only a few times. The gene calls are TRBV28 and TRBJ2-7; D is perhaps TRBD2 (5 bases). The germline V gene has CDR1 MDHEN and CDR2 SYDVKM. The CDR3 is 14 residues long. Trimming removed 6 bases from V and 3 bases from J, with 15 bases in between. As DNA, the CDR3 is TGTGCCAGCAGGCGGACCCCGGGGAACTACGAGCAGTACGTC. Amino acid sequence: CASRRTPGNYEQYV.

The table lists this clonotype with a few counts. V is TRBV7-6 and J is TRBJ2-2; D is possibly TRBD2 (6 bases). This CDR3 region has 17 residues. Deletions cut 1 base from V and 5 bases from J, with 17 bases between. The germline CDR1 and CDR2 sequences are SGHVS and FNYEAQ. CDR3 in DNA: TGTGCCAGCAGCTTAGTCGTTGGGGGAGGCTGGACCGGGGAGCTGTTTTTT. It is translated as CASSLVVGGGWTGELFF.

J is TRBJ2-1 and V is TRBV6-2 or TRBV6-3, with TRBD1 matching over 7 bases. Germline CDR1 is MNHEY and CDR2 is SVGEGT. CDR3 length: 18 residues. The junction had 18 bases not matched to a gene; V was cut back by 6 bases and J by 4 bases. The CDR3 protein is CASRTLLDRVRLYNEQFF. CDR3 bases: TGTGCCAGCAGGACACTCCTTGACAGGGTCCGTCTGTACAATGAGCAGTTCTTC.

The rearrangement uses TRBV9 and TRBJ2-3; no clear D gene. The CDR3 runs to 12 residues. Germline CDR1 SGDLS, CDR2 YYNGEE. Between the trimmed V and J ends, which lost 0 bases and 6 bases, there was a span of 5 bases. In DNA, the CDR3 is TGTGCCAGCAGCGTAGATAAGGATACGCAGTATTTT. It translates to CASSVDKDTQYF.

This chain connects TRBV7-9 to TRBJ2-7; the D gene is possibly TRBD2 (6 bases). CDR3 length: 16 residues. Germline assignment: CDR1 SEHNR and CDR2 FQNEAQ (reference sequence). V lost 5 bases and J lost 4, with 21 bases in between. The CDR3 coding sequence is TGTGCCAGCAGCCCACCAGATGAGGGGAGGTCTTACGAGCAGTACGTC. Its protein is CASSPPDEGRSYEQYV.

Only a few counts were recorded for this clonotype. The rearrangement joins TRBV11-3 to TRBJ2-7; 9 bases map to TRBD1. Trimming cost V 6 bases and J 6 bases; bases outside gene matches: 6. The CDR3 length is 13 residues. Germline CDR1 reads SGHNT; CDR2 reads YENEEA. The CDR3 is CASRPGQGTEQYV. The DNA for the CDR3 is TGTGCCAGCAGACCGGGACAGGGAACCGAGCAGTACGTC.

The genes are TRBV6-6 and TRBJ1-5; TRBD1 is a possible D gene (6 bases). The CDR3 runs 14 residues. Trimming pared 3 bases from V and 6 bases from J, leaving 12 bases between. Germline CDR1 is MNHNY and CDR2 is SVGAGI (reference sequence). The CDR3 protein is CASSYSQGTQPQHF. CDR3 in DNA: TGTGCCAGCAGTTATAGCCAGGGGACTCAGCCCCAGCATTTT.

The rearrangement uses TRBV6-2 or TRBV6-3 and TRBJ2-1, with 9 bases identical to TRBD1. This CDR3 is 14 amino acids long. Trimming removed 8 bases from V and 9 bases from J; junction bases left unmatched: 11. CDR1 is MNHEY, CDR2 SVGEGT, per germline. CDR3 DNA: TGTGCCAGCGGGACCGGGACAGGGATTGCTGAGCAGTTCTTC. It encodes CASGTGTGIAEQFF.